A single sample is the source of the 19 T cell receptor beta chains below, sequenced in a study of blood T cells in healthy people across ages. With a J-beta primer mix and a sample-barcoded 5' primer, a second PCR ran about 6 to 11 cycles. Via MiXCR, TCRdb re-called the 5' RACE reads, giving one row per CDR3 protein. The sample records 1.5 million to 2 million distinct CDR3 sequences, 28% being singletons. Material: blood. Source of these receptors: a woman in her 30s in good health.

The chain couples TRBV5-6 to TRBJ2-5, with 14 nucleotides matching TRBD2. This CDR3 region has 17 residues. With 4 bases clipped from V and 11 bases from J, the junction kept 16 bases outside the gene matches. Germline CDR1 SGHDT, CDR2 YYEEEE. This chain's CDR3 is CASSRAPGLAGVGEQYF. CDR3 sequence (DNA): TGTGCCAGCAGCCGGGCCCCGGGACTAGCGGGAGTAGGGGAGCAGTACTTC.

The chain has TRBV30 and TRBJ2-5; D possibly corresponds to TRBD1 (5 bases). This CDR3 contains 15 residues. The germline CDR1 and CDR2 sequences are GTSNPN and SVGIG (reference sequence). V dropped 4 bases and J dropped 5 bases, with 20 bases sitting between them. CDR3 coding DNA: TGTGCCTGGACAGACCAGGGCTTGATGCGGGAGACCCAGTACTTC. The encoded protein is CAWTDQGLMRETQYF.

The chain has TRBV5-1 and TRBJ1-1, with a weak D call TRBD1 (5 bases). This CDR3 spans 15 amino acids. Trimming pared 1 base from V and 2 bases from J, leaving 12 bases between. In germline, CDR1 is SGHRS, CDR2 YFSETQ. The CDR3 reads CASSLFRDGNTEAFF. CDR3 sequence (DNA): TGCGCCAGCAGCTTGTTCAGGGACGGTAACACTGAAGCTTTCTTT.

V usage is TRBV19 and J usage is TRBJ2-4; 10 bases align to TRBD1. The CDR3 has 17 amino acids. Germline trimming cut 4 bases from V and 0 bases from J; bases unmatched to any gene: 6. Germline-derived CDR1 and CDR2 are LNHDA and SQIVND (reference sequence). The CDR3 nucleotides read TGTGCCAGTAGTACCGGGACAGGGGTAGGAGCCAAAAACATTCAGTACTTC. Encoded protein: CASSTGTGVGAKNIQYF.

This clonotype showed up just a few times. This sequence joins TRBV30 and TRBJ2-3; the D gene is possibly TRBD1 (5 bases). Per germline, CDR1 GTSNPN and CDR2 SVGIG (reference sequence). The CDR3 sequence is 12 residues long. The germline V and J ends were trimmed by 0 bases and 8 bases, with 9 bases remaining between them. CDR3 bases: TGTGCCTGGAGTGTAGGGGCCGGTACGCAGTATTTT. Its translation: CAWSVGAGTQYF.

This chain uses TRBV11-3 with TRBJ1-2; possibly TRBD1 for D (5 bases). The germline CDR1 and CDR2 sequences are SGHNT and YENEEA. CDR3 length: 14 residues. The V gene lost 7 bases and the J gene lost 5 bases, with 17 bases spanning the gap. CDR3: CASTPDGGSYGYTF. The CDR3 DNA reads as TGTGCCAGCACTCCCGACGGGGGGAGTTATGGCTACACCTTC.

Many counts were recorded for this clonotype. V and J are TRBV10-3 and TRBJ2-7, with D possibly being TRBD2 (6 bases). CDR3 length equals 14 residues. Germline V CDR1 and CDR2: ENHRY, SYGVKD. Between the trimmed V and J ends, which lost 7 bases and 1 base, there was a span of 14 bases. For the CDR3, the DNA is TGTGCCATCACCCCGGGAGCAGCATCCTACGAGCAGTACTTC. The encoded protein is CAITPGAASYEQYF.

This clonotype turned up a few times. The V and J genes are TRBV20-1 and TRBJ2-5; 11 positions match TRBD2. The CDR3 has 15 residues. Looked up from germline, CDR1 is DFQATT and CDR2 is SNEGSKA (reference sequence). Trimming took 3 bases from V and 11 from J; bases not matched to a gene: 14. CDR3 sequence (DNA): TGCAGTGCTAGGTCTAGCGGGGGGTACTACAATGAGCAGTACTTC. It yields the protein CSARSSGGYYNEQYF.

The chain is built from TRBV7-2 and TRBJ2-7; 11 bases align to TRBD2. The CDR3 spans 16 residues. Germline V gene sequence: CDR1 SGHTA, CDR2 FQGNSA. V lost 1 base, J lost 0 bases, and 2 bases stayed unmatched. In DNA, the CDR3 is TGTGCCAGCAGCTTAGGGGGACTAGCGGTCTCCTACGAGCAGTACTTC. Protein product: CASSLGGLAVSYEQYF.

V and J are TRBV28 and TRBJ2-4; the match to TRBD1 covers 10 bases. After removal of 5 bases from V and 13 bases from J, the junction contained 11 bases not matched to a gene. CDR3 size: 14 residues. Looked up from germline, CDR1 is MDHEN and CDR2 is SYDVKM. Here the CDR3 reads CASSPGQGVKEQYF. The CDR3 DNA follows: TGTGCCAGCAGTCCTGGACAGGGGGTGAAAGAGCAGTACTTC.

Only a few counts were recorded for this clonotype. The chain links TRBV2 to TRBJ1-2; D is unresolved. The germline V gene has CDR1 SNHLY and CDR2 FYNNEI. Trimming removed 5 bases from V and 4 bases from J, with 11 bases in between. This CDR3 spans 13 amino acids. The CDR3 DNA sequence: TGTGCCAGCAGTTTGGAGCTCGCCTATGGCTACACCTTC. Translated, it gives CASSLELAYGYTF.

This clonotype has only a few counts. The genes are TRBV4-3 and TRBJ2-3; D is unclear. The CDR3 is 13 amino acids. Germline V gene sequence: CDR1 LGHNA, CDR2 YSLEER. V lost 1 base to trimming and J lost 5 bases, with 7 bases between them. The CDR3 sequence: CASSQAVGDTQYF. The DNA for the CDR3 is TGCGCCAGCAGCCAAGCAGTCGGAGATACGCAGTATTTT.

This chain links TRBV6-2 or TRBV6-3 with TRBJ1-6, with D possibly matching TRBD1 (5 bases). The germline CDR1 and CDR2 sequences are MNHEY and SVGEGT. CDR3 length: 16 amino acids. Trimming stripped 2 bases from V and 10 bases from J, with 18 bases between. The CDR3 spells CASSYPKAGGGSPLHF. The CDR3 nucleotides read TGTGCCAGCAGTTACCCAAAAGCGGGGGGAGGATCACCCCTCCACTTT.

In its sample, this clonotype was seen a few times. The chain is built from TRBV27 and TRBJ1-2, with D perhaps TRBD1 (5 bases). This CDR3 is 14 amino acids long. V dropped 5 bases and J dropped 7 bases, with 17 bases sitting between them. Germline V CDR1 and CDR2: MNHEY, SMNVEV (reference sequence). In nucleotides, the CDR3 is TGTGCCAGCAGTGACCTGGGGACCCTGGGTGGCTACACCTTC. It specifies CASSDLGTLGGYTF.

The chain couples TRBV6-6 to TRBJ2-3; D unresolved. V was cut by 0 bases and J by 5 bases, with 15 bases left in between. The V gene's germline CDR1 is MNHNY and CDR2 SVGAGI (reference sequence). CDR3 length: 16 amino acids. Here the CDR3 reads CASSYSPQRFIDTQYF. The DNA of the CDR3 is TGTGCCAGCAGTTACTCTCCCCAGCGCTTCATAGATACGCAGTATTTT.

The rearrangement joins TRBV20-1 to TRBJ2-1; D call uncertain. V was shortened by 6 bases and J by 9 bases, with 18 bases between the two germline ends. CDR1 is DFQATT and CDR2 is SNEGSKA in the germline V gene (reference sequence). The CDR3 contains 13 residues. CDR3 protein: CSAGPALGGEQFF. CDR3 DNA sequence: TGCAGTGCCGGACCGGCCTTGGGCGGTGAGCAGTTCTTC.

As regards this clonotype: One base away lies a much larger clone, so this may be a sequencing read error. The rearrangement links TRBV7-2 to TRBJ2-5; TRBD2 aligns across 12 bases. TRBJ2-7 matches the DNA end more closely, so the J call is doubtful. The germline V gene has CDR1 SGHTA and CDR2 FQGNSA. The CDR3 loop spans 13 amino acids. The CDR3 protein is CASNQGLAGEQYF. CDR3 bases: TGTGCCAGCAACCAGGGACTAGCGGGCGAGCAGTACTTC.

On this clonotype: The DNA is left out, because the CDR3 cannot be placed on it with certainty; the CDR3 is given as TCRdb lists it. The CDR3 spells CASSWAPGNSPPHF. The V and J genes are TRBV5-6 and TRBJ1-6; the table's D gene call, TRBD1, was not cross checked with the DNA. Germline assignment: CDR1 SGHDT and CDR2 YYEEEE. The CDR3 sequence runs 14 residues, both termini included.

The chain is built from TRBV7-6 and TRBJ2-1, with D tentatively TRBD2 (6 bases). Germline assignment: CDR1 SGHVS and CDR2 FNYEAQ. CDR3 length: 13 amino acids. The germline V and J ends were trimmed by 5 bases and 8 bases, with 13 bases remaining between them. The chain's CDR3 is CASSAPGTDEQFF. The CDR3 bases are TGTGCCAGCAGCGCACCCGGGACTGATGAGCAGTTCTTC.